Each of the 22 T cell receptor beta chains below was sequenced from the same sample in a study of OX40 agonist ivuxolimab in advanced cancers. TCRdb keeps only in-frame clones here, not all; method: immunoSEQ multiplex PCR. The sample has tens of thousands of clones; around 84% are singletons. This specimen consisted of CD4+ or CD8+ T cells sorted from blood, obtained in a trial of the OX40 agonist ivuxolimab. Every receptor here comes from an adult with an advanced solid tumor such as melanoma, head and neck, liver or kidney cancer.

The CDR3 loop reads CASSPDRTDTQYF. CDR3 coding DNA: TGTGCCAGCAGCCCGGACAGGACAGATACGCAGTATTTT. The V call is TRBV7-8, the J call TRBJ2-3; 7 bases map to TRBD1. The germline gives CDR1 SGHVS, CDR2 FQNEAQ. The CDR3 totals 13 residues. Losses at the gene ends were 5 bases for V and 3 bases for J; bases not matched to a gene: 2.

The chain uses TRBV6-5 and TRBJ2-1; D unclear. Looked up from germline, CDR1 is MNHEY and CDR2 is SVGAGI. Trimming took off 0 bases at V and 3 bases at J, with 9 bases between the two ends. This CDR3 spans 15 amino acids. CDR3 sequence (DNA): TGTGCCAGCAGTTACTCAGGGTACGGCTACAATGAGCAGTTCTTC. Translated, it gives CASSYSGYGYNEQFF.

This rearrangement joins TRBV5-8 to TRBJ1-1; weak D call: TRBD1 (6 bases). Germline-derived CDR1 and CDR2 are SGHTS and YDEGEE. This CDR3 comprises 14 residues. Trimming pared 5 bases from V and 7 bases from J, leaving 18 bases between. For the CDR3, the DNA is TGTGCCAGCAGACGCGCAAGGGGGGCTCGTGAAGCTTTCTTT. It specifies CASRRARGAREAFF.

This rearrangement joins TRBV12-5 to TRBJ1-1; 7 bases agree with TRBD1. Trimming cost V 1 base and J 7 bases; bases outside gene matches: 6. The CDR3 extends over 14 amino acids. Germline CDR1 and CDR2: LGHNT and FRNRAP. CDR3 DNA: TGTGCTAGTGGTTTGGCGTATGGGACAGATGAAGCTTTCTTT. Amino acids: CASGLAYGTDEAFF.

V is TRBV4-2 and J is TRBJ1-6; 9 nucleotides line up with TRBD1. The CDR3 extends over 18 amino acids. From germline, CDR1 is LGHNA and CDR2 YNFKEQ. After removal of 4 bases from V and 4 bases from J, the junction contained 11 bases not matched to a gene. The CDR3 protein is CASSPWTTGGRYNSPLHF. The CDR3 DNA is TGTGCCAGCAGCCCGTGGACAACAGGGGGCCGGTATAATTCACCCCTCCACTTT.

The gene calls are TRBV9 and TRBJ1-1; no clear D gene. Trimming took 0 bases from V and 6 from J, leaving 12 bases between them. This CDR3 is 14 amino acids long. Germline CDR1 SGDLS, CDR2 YYNGEE. CDR3 sequence reads: CASSVDEGFAEAFF. The DNA for the CDR3 is TGTGCCAGCAGCGTAGATGAGGGCTTCGCTGAAGCTTTCTTT.

The chain recombines TRBV27 with TRBJ1-2; 11 bases align to TRBD1. Germline CDR1 MNHEY, CDR2 SMNVEV (reference sequence). This CDR3 spans 16 amino acids. V lost 6 bases and J lost 3; bases outside the gene matches: 9. In DNA form, the CDR3 reads TGTGCCAGCAGCATTGAGGGGGACAGGGGGTACTATGGCTACACCTTC. Its translation is CASSIEGDRGYYGYTF.

A few counts support this clone. An end of the junction does not agree with germline; a read error may underlie this. This chain connects TRBV5-1 to TRBJ2-1; TRBD2 is a possible D gene (6 bases). The V gene's germline CDR1 is SGHRS and CDR2 YFSETQ. The CDR3 runs 13 residues. The DNA for the CDR3 is TGCGCCAGCAGTTGGGACTCCAACAATGAGCAGTTCTTC. Translated, it gives CASSWDSNNEQFF.

The gene calls are TRBV6-5 and TRBJ2-3, with 8 bases matching TRBD2. Germline V gene sequence: CDR1 MNHEY, CDR2 SVGAGI. With 6 bases clipped from V and 3 bases from J, the junction kept 8 bases outside the gene matches. This CDR3 contains 15 residues. CDR3 bases: TGTGCCAGCAGAAACAATCGGGGGGGGACAGATACGCAGTATTTT. Translation gives CASRNNRGGTDTQYF.

This chain links TRBV19 with TRBJ2-2, with 11 nucleotides matching TRBD1. This CDR3 has 15 amino acids. CDR1 is LNHDA, CDR2 SQIVND, per germline (reference sequence). Losses at the gene ends were 4 bases for V and 6 bases for J; bases not matched to a gene: 4. Here the CDR3 reads CASSSPGQGAGELFF. CDR3 nucleotide sequence: TGTGCCAGTAGTAGCCCGGGACAGGGGGCCGGGGAGCTGTTTTTT.

There are a few counts of this clone. V gene TRBV10-3 combines with J gene TRBJ1-1, with TRBD1 as a possible D gene (6 bases). The CDR3 is 14 amino acids. The germline V gene encodes CDR1 ENHRY and CDR2 SYGVKD. The V end was cut by 8 bases, the J end by 2 bases, with 15 bases between. As DNA, the CDR3 is TGTGCCATCTCGAATGAACAGGGAAACACTGAAGCTTTCTTT. It encodes CAISNEQGNTEAFF.

This rearrangement joins TRBV29-1 to TRBJ2-7; TRBD1 aligns across 11 bases. The CDR3 totals 14 residues. Germline CDR1 reads SQVTM; CDR2 reads ANQGSEA. Losses at the gene ends were 5 bases for V and 4 bases for J; bases not matched to a gene: 7. The chain's CDR3 is CSVKGQGASYEQYF. The DNA for the CDR3 is TGCAGCGTTAAAGGACAGGGGGCATCGTACGAGCAGTACTTC.

The genes are TRBV7-9 and TRBJ2-5, with D tentatively TRBD1 or TRBD2 (5 bases each). V shed 4 bases and J shed 2 bases, with 11 bases lying between them. The CDR3 is made up of 14 amino acids. CDR1 and CDR2 from the germline V gene are SEHNR and FQNEAQ (reference sequence). The CDR3 region is CASSSTRGQETQYF. For the CDR3, the DNA is TGTGCCAGCAGCTCTACTAGGGGTCAAGAGACCCAGTACTTC.

The chain carries TRBV4-2 and TRBJ2-7; 11 positions match TRBD1. The CDR3 extends over 16 amino acids. The germline gives CDR1 LGHNA, CDR2 YNFKEQ. The junction had 3 bases not matched to a gene; V was cut back by 0 bases and J by 2 bases. The CDR3 DNA is TGTGCCAGCAGCCAAGATCCGGGACAGGGGGCCTACGAGCAGTACTTC. This translates into CASSQDPGQGAYEQYF.

V is TRBV5-5 and J is TRBJ2-7; possibly TRBD1 for D (6 bases). Trimming took 4 bases from V and 0 from J, leaving 11 bases between them. There are 14 residues in the CDR3. Looked up from germline, CDR1 is SGHKS and CDR2 is YYEKEE (reference sequence). The CDR3 region is CASSVGQHSYEQYF. Here the CDR3 DNA reads TGTGCCAGCAGCGTAGGACAGCACTCCTACGAGCAGTACTTC.

This chain joins TRBV11-2 and TRBJ2-3; weak D call: TRBD2 (7 bases). Germline V gene sequence: CDR1 SGHAT, CDR2 FQNNGV. The germline V and J ends were trimmed by 4 bases and 1 base, with 12 bases remaining between them. The CDR3 totals 15 residues. The CDR3 region has the DNA TGTGCCAGCAGCTCAATCGGGGGGCGCACAGATACGCAGTATTTT. This sequence encodes CASSSIGGRTDTQYF.

This clone was seen only once. The chain links TRBV6-6 to TRBJ2-6, with D tentatively TRBD2 (6 bases). Trimming stripped 7 bases from V and 9 bases from J, with 16 bases between. The CDR3 covers 14 residues. CDR1 is MNHNY and CDR2 is SVGAGI in the germline V gene (reference sequence). The CDR3 bases are TGTGCCAGCAACCGCGGGGATCAGGGCAACGTCCTGACTTTC. Translated, it gives CASNRGDQGNVLTF.

The CDR3 here is CASSLQALPGEKLFF. CDR3 DNA sequence: TGTGCCAGCAGCTTACAGGCGCTTCCTGGGGAAAAACTGTTTTTT. This rearrangement joins TRBV11-3 to TRBJ1-4; no clear D. The CDR3 consists of 15 residues. V gave up 2 bases and J gave up 8 bases, with 15 bases separating them. From germline, CDR1 is SGHNT and CDR2 YENEEA.

The chain combines TRBV6-6 with TRBJ1-2; D perhaps matches TRBD1 (6 bases). The CDR3 sequence is 14 residues long. In germline, CDR1 is MNHNY, CDR2 SVGAGI (reference sequence). Trimming took off 7 bases at V and 9 bases at J, with 21 bases between the two ends. The CDR3 nucleotides read TGTGCCAGCACCCCTACGTATGGGGGGCAGCGCTACACCTTC. Protein product: CASTPTYGGQRYTF.

The table lists this clone with a few counts. The chain employs TRBV4-1 and TRBJ1-2, with 8 bases lining up with TRBD1. V lost 0 bases and J lost 5; bases outside the gene matches: 11. Germline CDR1 is MGHRA and CDR2 is YSYEKL. CDR3 length: 17 residues. CDR3 protein: CASSQEERTGRWYGYTF. The CDR3 DNA is TGCGCCAGCAGCCAAGAGGAGCGGACAGGGCGATGGTATGGCTACACCTTC.

V gene TRBV5-5 combines with J gene TRBJ1-2; possible D gene TRBD1, 6 bases. Germline V gene lookup returns CDR1 SGHKS and CDR2 YYEKEE (reference sequence). The CDR3 extends over 15 amino acids. With 0 bases removed from V and 4 bases from J, the gap between germline ends came to 13 bases. CDR3 sequence (DNA): TGTGCCAGCAGCTTGGGGCAGGGGTACGGCTATGGCTACACCTTC. It yields the protein CASSLGQGYGYGYTF.

V usage is TRBV4-2 and J usage is TRBJ2-7; D uncertain. CDR1 and CDR2 (germline): LGHNA, YNFKEQ. V was cut by 3 bases and J by 0 bases, with 12 bases left in between. The CDR3 is 15 residues long. DNA for the CDR3: TGTGCCAGCAGCCAGGGCGGCCCGGACTCCTACGAGCAGTACTTC. Translating gives CASSQGGPDSYEQYF.